This is a list of T cell receptor beta chains from one sample in a study of blood T cell repertoires in COVID-19. TCRdb's table, derived via immunoSEQ multiplex PCR, lists solely in-frame clones and lacks some. Of some 230,000 clones listed, approximately 83% were seen once; the top ten hold 6% to 9.5%. The sample consisted of peripheral blood. These receptors all come from a woman between 45 and 65 years old with acute or convalescent COVID-19. The CDR3 runs from the conserved cysteine through the conserved F or W.

V: TRBV27; CDR3: CASSLGGPADEAFF
V: TRBV27; CDR3: CASSSTTAIDEKLFF
V: TRBV18; CDR3: CASSLELNTEAFF
V: TRBV28; CDR3: CATTGVSPDTQYF
V: TRBV6-2/TRBV6-3; CDR3: CASSYSIARTSGMYNEQFF
V: TRBV9; CDR3: CASSPRGGVYEQYF
V: TRBV5-4; CDR3: CASSLQGASYGYTF
V: TRBV7-2; CDR3: CASSSRGGALYSEQYF
V: TRBV3-1/TRBV3-2; CDR3: CASSQEWTRIHEQFF
V: TRBV6-2/TRBV6-3; CDR3: CASSYRLYTDTQYF
V: TRBV4-2; CDR3: CASSQDSYSGYTF
V: TRBV11-2; CDR3: CASSSGSSYNEQFF
V: TRBV11-3; CDR3: CASSFTGGPTETQYF
V: TRBV11-2; CDR3: CASSLDSGANTGELFF
V: TRBV12-3/TRBV12-4; CDR3: CASSLSRSYEQYF
V: TRBV9; CDR3: CASSVAGTGEQFF
V: TRBV10-2; CDR3: CASSFGTREQFF
V: TRBV18; CDR3: CASSPQQYENTEAFF
V: TRBV6-5; CDR3: CASSRDSTNEKLFF
V: TRBV20-1; CDR3: CSASLAANTGELFF
V: TRBV7-3; CDR3: CASSLSAGYGYTF
V: TRBV6-5; CDR3: CASSLRGMNTEAFF
V: TRBV7-2; CDR3: CASSENRGRYNEQFF
V: TRBV5-1; CDR3: CASSSNRGATDTQYF
V: TRBV29-1; CDR3: CSVDGGIMNTEAFF
V: TRBV18; CDR3: CASSSQVGGMNTEAFF
V: TRBV5-6; CDR3: CASSGWTGTTEQFF
V: TRBV6-6; CDR3: CASRTGRLTEAFF
V: TRBV10-3; CDR3: CAISESVLYEQYF
V: TRBV28; CDR3: CASSSPDSPLHF
V: TRBV6-1; CDR3: CASSERGSYGYTF
V: TRBV7-9; CDR3: CASSLVTGINTEAFF
V: TRBV28; CDR3: CASSGRDRAYNQPQHF
V: TRBV3-1/TRBV3-2; CDR3: CASSQATLEVNEQFF
V: TRBV5-1; CDR3: CASSRTSYEQYF
V: TRBV29-1; CDR3: CSVVPGRAVNEQFF
V: TRBV3-1/TRBV3-2; CDR3: CASSRQALAGDNEQFF
V: TRBV5-6; CDR3: CASTAGWSRAKNIQYF
V: TRBV2; CDR3: CASRGTGDQPQHF
V: TRBV7-9; CDR3: CASSLTGGYEKLFF
V: TRBV15; CDR3: CATSLRPGAEAFF
V: TRBV2; CDR3: CASSYVGTSGGASKFF
V: TRBV28; CDR3: CASAGWDTEAFF
V: TRBV2; CDR3: CASSEGGDYLEAFF
V: TRBV9; CDR3: CASSQGGTGTEAFF
V: TRBV6-5; CDR3: CASSYSRGQGFGGYTF
V: TRBV25-1; CDR3: CASSLRTGSRSEAFF
V: TRBV6-6; CDR3: CASSYAGTNTEAFF